The 17 T cell receptor beta chains given below trace back to one sample, sequenced in a study of tumor-infiltrating lymphocytes in primary liver carcinoma. Bulk tissue was left unsorted, and RNA and DNA were co-extracted from approximately 20-30 mg of it. Using a constant-region primer together with ProtoScript II reverse transcriptase, TCR beta cDNA was made from 500 to 650 ng of total RNA. Three rounds of nested multiplex PCR with slightly modified ARM-PCR produced TCR beta libraries. Researchers ran the first two PCR rounds for about 11 cycles each with TRBV1-TRBV30 forward primers and a C-beta reverse primer. MiXCR, applied by TCRdb to the multiplex PCR reads, yields one record per CDR3 protein. The sample records about 130,000 distinct CDR3 sequences, 55% to 75% being singletons. The specimen sequenced was liver tumor tissue from sampling region 3. The subset denotes: tumor region T3, left-lateral pole. The receptor source for this set is a woman between 55 and 75 years old with primary liver carcinoma and hepatitis B virus infection.

A word on this clonotype: A read error may explain this, as a much larger clone is one base away. The chain has TRBV10-1 and TRBJ2-1; possibly TRBD2 for D (7 bases). The CDR3 extends over 13 amino acids. Germline V gene data show CDR1 as WNHNN and CDR2 as SYGVQD (reference sequence). CDR3 loop: CTSSGGAENEQFF. CDR3 DNA sequence: TGCACCAGCAGTGGGGGGGCAGAGAATGAGCAGTTCTTC.

This clonotype was detected once. One end of the junction does not line up with germline, which may come from a read error. V usage is TRBV11-2 and J usage is TRBJ2-1; D may be TRBD2 (5 bases). Germline values: CDR1 SGHAT, CDR2 FQNNGV. The CDR3 is 12 amino acids. CDR3 sequence: CAGSSPAEVRFF. In nucleotides, the CDR3 is TGTGCCGGCAGCTCCCCTGCGGAGGTTCGGTTCTTC.

This clonotype showed up just once. V gene TRBV11-2 combines with J gene TRBJ1-4, with 9 bases aligning to TRBD1. J lost 0 bases, V lost 7 bases, and 9 bases had no gene match. From germline, CDR1 is SGHAT and CDR2 FQNNGV. This CDR3 has 17 residues. The chain's CDR3 is CASNSHRGPATNEKLFF. CDR3 in DNA: TGTGCCAGCAACTCACACAGGGGGCCGGCAACTAATGAAAAACTGTTTTTT.

As regards this clonotype: Given the absence of the conserved phenylalanine or tryptophan at the CDR3 end, a read error is likely. The rearrangement uses TRBV11-2 and TRBJ2-3; 13 positions agree with TRBD2. CDR3 size: 16 residues. J was trimmed by 9 bases and V by 5 bases; bases with no gene match: 11. The V gene's germline CDR1 is SGHAT and CDR2 FQNNGV. CDR3 bases: TGTGCCAGCAGCCAACTAGCGGGAGGGCCCGGAGACACGCAGTATCTT. This sequence encodes CASSQLAGGPGDTQYL.

A note on this clonotype: One end of the junction does not line up with germline, which may come from a read error. The J gene is TRBJ2-7, the V gene TRBV28; the match to TRBD2 covers 8 bases. Germline loops: CDR1 MDHEN, CDR2 SYDVKM. This CDR3 has 15 residues. The CDR3 DNA follows: TGTGTCAGCAGTTTTAGCGGGACCCTATCCTACGAGCAGTACTTC. This sequence encodes CVSSFSGTLSYEQYF.

This clonotype was counted a single time. One end of the junction does not line up with germline, which may come from a read error. The gene calls are TRBV10-3 and TRBJ1-6, with TRBD1 as a possible D gene (6 bases). CDR1 and CDR2 (germline): ENHRY, SYGVKD. This CDR3 region has 16 residues. The CDR3 coding sequence is TGTGCCATCAGTGAGTCCAACACAGGGTCGGGCTCGCCCCTCCTCTTT. The encoded protein is CAISESNTGSGSPLLF.

On this clonotype: At one end the junction does not follow the germline gene, possibly because of a read error. V is TRBV11-2 and J is TRBJ2-3, with a possible D match to TRBD2 (6 bases). CDR3 length equals 13 residues. Germline V CDR1 and CDR2: SGHAT, FQNNGV. The CDR3 DNA sequence: TGTGACAGCAGGAGGGACGGGGCAGATACGCTGTATTTT. Its translation: CDSRRDGADTLYF.

The table lists this clonotype with many counts. The chain has TRBV7-9 and TRBJ2-4; TRBD2 matches at 8 bases. With V trimmed by 0 bases and J by 1 base, 5 bases remained unmatched. In germline, CDR1 is SEHNR, CDR2 FQNEAQ (reference sequence). The CDR3 length is 17 residues. The CDR3 protein is CASSLAFGGAAKNIQYF. CDR3 DNA sequence: TGTGCCAGCAGCTTAGCGTTCGGGGGGGCGGCCAAAAACATTCAGTACTTC.

This clonotype was observed a single time. This CDR3 is CASSNIAGTEAFF. CDR3 DNA: TGTGCCAGTAGTAATATCGCCGGGACAGAAGCTTTCTTT. This sequence joins TRBV19 and TRBJ1-1, with D possibly being TRBD1 (6 bases). Trimming left V 4 bases short and J 8 bases short, with 14 bases between. The CDR3 extends over 13 amino acids. The germline gives CDR1 LNHDA, CDR2 SQIVND (reference sequence). Full variable domain (remainder filled in from reference TRBV19 and TRBJ1-1): DGGITQSPKYLFRKEGQNVTLSCEQNLNHDAMYWYRQDPGQGLRLIYYSQIVNDFQKGDIAEGYSVSREKKESFPLTVTSAQKNPTAFYLCASSNIAGTEAFFGQGTRLTVV.

As regards this clonotype: Without the conserved terminal phenylalanine or tryptophan, this CDR3 likely stems from a read error. The V call is TRBV11-2, the J call TRBJ1-2; D not certain. The CDR3 runs to 13 residues. Germline V gene data show CDR1 as SGHAT and CDR2 as FQNNGV. CDR3 protein: CASCLGMYLGYTS. CDR3 coding DNA: TGTGCCAGCTGCTTAGGCATGTATCTAGGCTACACCTCC.

This clonotype came up once. The gene calls are TRBV29-1 and TRBJ2-1, with 7 bases aligning to TRBD2. Germline trimming cut 5 bases from V and 7 bases from J; bases unmatched to any gene: 17. This CDR3 spans 16 amino acids. CDR1 is SQVTM and CDR2 is ANQGSEA in the germline V gene. CDR3 loop: CSVLPLADDKRNEQFF. The CDR3 nucleotides are TGCAGCGTTCTCCCTCTAGCGGATGATAAGAGGAATGAGCAGTTCTTC.

This clonotype appeared a few times. This chain joins TRBV28 and TRBJ2-5; 7 bases align to TRBD1. Germline-derived CDR1 and CDR2 are MDHEN and SYDVKM. Trimming took 2 bases from V and 2 from J; bases not matched to a gene: 5. CDR3 length: 15 residues. The CDR3 region has the DNA TGTGCCAGCAGTTTACTCTCGACAGGGCAAGAGACCCAGTACTTC. It specifies CASSLLSTGQETQYF.

Note on this clonotype: One base away lies a much larger clone, so this may be a sequencing read error. Because the CDR3 is missing its conserved closing phenylalanine or tryptophan, this is likely a read error. The chain links TRBV5-1 to TRBJ2-1, with D hard to call. V dropped 1 base and J dropped 0 bases, with 8 bases sitting between them. The CDR3 consists of 15 residues. Germline CDR1 reads SGHRS; CDR2 reads YFSETQ. In DNA, the CDR3 is TGCGCCAGCAGCTTGTTCAGAGACTCCTACAATGAGCAGTTCTTA. This sequence encodes CASSLFRDSYNEQFL.

Remarks on this clonotype: Sequence at one end of the junction differs from germline and may be a read error. V gene TRBV28 combines with J gene TRBJ2-1; D call uncertain. CDR3 size: 14 residues. CDR1 MDHEN and CDR2 SYDVKM come from the germline V gene. CDR3 in amino acids: CVSRPPGSYNEQFF. For the CDR3, the DNA is TGTGTCAGCAGACCCCCCGGGTCCTACAATGAGCAGTTCTTC.

This clonotype was picked up a small number of times. CDR3 loop: CASSSHGTGGPNEQYF. The CDR3 DNA is TGTGCCAGCAGTTCGCACGGGACAGGGGGACCCAACGAGCAGTACTTC. This chain joins TRBV28 and TRBJ2-7; 11 bases line up with TRBD1. Germline CDR1 is MDHEN and CDR2 is SYDVKM. The CDR3 loop spans 16 amino acids. With 4 bases clipped from V and 5 bases from J, the junction kept 10 bases outside the gene matches.

This clonotype showed up many times. The chain links TRBV6-1 to TRBJ1-5, with a weak D call TRBD1 (6 bases). V gave up 4 bases and J gave up 0 bases, with 16 bases separating them. From germline, CDR1 is MNHNS and CDR2 SASEGT. The CDR3 covers 17 residues. The CDR3 sequence is CASSAPPGAGSNQPQHF. The CDR3 bases are TGTGCCAGCAGTGCTCCCCCAGGGGCTGGTAGCAATCAGCCCCAGCATTTT.

Concerning this clonotype itself: An end of the junction does not agree with germline; a read error may underlie this. The rearrangement uses TRBV11-3 and TRBJ2-2; TRBD2 agrees at 7 bases. The CDR3 has 17 residues. Germline V gene data show CDR1 as SGHNT and CDR2 as YENEEA. The CDR3 DNA follows: TGTACCAGCACCTCGAGACTAGTGGGAGGGCCCGGCGGGGAGCTGTTTTTT. Its protein product is CTSTSRLVGGPGGELFF.